The clone carrying this T cell receptor (beta chain) was seen a handful of times. Its antigen is unidentified. A multiplex PCR was run with 60 Vbeta primers and 13 Jbeta primers. Clones were read by immunoSEQ multiplex PCR, and TCRdb kept only the in-frame ones, dropping some. The sample lists some 130,000 clones, approximately 80% occurring once. This CDR3 is 13 amino acids long. Germline CDR1 is SQVTM and CDR2 is ANQGSEA. Deletions cut 3 bases from V and 2 bases from J, with 10 bases between. The sample belongs to a study of cytomegalovirus exposure and HLA in healthy donors. At the level of the study: As an earlier analysis found, around 200 million T cells yielded about 120 million unique TCR beta sequences.

Whole-study results and caveats: CMV serostatus stood as the only immune exposure information on hand.

The receptor was isolated from a female donor in good health and CMV-seronegative. Sample: PBMCs. V and J are TRBV29-1 and TRBJ1-1, with no clear D. CDR3 sequence: CSVDGQINTEAFF. CDR3 coding DNA: TGCAGCGTTGATGGGCAGATAAACACTGAAGCTTTCTTT.